The clone carrying this T cell receptor (beta chain) was picked up a small number of times. Its antigen is unidentified. V shed 3 bases and J 6 bases; nucleotides not matched to a gene: 4. Germline V gives CDR1 SGHRS, CDR2 YFSETQ. CDR3 length: 14 residues. For TCRbeta, the library was prepared with unique molecular identifiers. TCRdb recomputed calls from the PCR reads with MiXCR, one row per CDR3 protein. The data hold 610,000 or so distinct CDR3 sequences, with over 25% observed a single time. The data are from a study of T-cell reconstitution after alpha-beta-depleted transplantation in children. Study-level results: The study traced high day-60 TCRbeta diversity in some patients to surviving recipient T cells and thymic progenitors. Newly produced T cells mostly provided counts and TCRbeta diversity after one year, as hyperexpanded clones declined. Alpha-beta T cells about two months after transplant reportedly derived from several hundred expanded graft clones.

The clonotype originates from a boy in the first two years of life with Wiskott-Aldrich syndrome, due to receive a stem cell transplant. The sample here was PBMCs, taken before TCRalphabeta/CD19-depleted stem cell transplant. The chain links TRBV5-1 to TRBJ2-7, with TRBD1 matching over 12 bases. CDR3 protein: CASSSPGQGAEQYF. In DNA form, the CDR3 reads TGCGCCAGCAGCTCACCGGGACAGGGGGCCGAGCAGTACTTC.